Each of the 16 T cell receptor beta chains below was sequenced from the same sample in a study of shared clonotypes between healthy human individuals (dated by TCRdb to about 2020). Libraries were built with the immunoSEQ multiplex PCR assay. What TCRdb holds here is the immuneACCESS table cut down to in-frame rearrangements. Part of the clones is not present; checked against another copy, under half of the missing clones reflect an unresolved V gene, and the others are unexplained. The sample has 2.5 million or so clones on record, more than 80% of them singletons. About 0.13% of the sample is held by the ten biggest clonotypes. Material for sequencing was naive CD4+ T cells sorted from blood. The sample's cell subset or site, from its label and the paper: CD45RA+ positively selected. These receptors were collected from a man younger than 35 in good health.

This clone occurred once. This CDR3 is CASSDRGWGSYSNQPQHF. CDR3 nucleotide sequence: TGTGCCAGCAGTGACCGGGGGTGGGGCTCCTATAGCAATCAGCCCCAGCATTTT. V is TRBV6-1 and J is TRBJ1-5, with D perhaps TRBD1 (5 bases). CDR3 length: 18 amino acids. Trimming stripped 3 bases from V and 0 bases from J, with 18 bases between. CDR1 is MNHNS and CDR2 is SASEGT in the germline V gene.

This clone was seen only once. In nucleotides, the CDR3 is TGTGCCAGCAGCGTATTGGGACCGGGAAACAATGAGCAGTTCTTC. This encodes CASSVLGPGNNEQFF. The V gene is TRBV7-9, the J gene TRBJ2-1, with D perhaps matching TRBD1 or TRBD2 (5 bases each). Germline V gives CDR1 SEHNR, CDR2 FQNEAQ (reference sequence). The V and J ends lost 5 bases and 5 bases respectively, with 16 bases between them. CDR3 size: 15 residues.

The chain joins TRBV9 to TRBJ2-3; no clear D gene. The CDR3 runs to 13 residues. Between the trimmed V and J ends, which lost 4 bases and 2 bases, there was a span of 8 bases. Germline V lookup: CDR1 SGDLS, CDR2 YYNGEE. CDR3 region: CASSIMITDTQYF. The CDR3 nucleotides read TGTGCCAGCAGCATCATGATCACAGATACGCAGTATTTT.

This clone was counted once. This chain's CDR3 is CASSLEVTGELFF. DNA for the CDR3: TGTGCCAGCAGCTTGGAAGTAACCGGGGAGCTGTTTTTT. V is TRBV5-4 and J is TRBJ2-2; D is ambiguous. Trimming pared 0 bases from V and 5 bases from J, leaving 5 bases between. CDR3 length equals 13 residues. Germline V gene sequence: CDR1 SGHNT, CDR2 YYREEE (reference sequence).

The genes are TRBV11-2 and TRBJ2-3; 11 bases line up with TRBD2. V lost 3 bases and J lost 0; bases outside the gene matches: 8. Looked up from germline, CDR1 is SGHAT and CDR2 is FQNNGV. The CDR3 totals 18 residues. For the CDR3, the DNA is TGTGCCAGCAGCTTCTTAGCGGGAGGGTCCTCTAGCACAGATACGCAGTATTTT. This gives the protein CASSFLAGGSSSTDTQYF. The variable domain in full, completed from reference TRBV11-2 and TRBJ2-3, reads EAGVAQSPRYKIIEKRQSVAFWCNPISGHATLYWYQQILGQGPKLLIQFQNNGVVDDSQLPKDRFSAERLKGVDSTLKIQPAKLEDSAVYLCASSFLAGGSSSTDTQYFGPGTRLTVL.

The gene calls are TRBV28 and TRBJ1-5; 8 bases are a match to TRBD1. Germline V gives CDR1 MDHEN, CDR2 SYDVKM. Trimming took 7 bases from V and 5 from J; bases not matched to a gene: 7. The CDR3 covers 14 residues. Written as DNA, the CDR3 is TGTGCCAGCACGGCTTACAGGGGGGATCAGCCCCAGCATTTT. Its protein product is CASTAYRGDQPQHF.

In its sample, this clone was seen once. The rearrangement joins TRBV7-2 to TRBJ2-5; tentatively, D is TRBD2 (6 bases). This CDR3 spans 18 amino acids. Germline values: CDR1 SGHTA, CDR2 FQGNSA. The V end was cut by 1 base, the J end by 0 bases, with 18 bases between. The CDR3 loop is CASSLVAAGRRDQETQYF. As DNA, the CDR3 is TGTGCCAGCAGCTTAGTAGCGGCCGGTCGACGGGACCAAGAGACCCAGTACTTC. Drawing the rest from reference TRBV7-2 and TRBJ2-5, the complete variable domain is GAGVSQSPSNKVTEKGKDVELRCDPISGHTALYWYRQSLGQGLEFLIYFQGNSAPDKSGLPSDRFSAERTGGSVSTLTIQRTQQEDSAVYLCASSLVAAGRRDQETQYFGPGTRLLVL.

CDR3 nucleotide sequence: TGTGCCAGCAGCTCCGTAGCGGGAGTCCCCTACAATGAGCAGTTCTTC. This encodes CASSSVAGVPYNEQFF. The chain employs TRBV7-6 and TRBJ2-1, with 9 bases matching TRBD2. This CDR3 region has 16 residues. Germline CDR1 reads SGHVS; CDR2 reads FNYEAQ. The trim removed 4 bases at V and 2 bases at J, leaving 6 bases unmatched.

This clone was seen only once. The V and J genes are TRBV6-6 and TRBJ1-1; 7 bases align to TRBD1. CDR1 is MNHNY, CDR2 SVGAGI, per germline (reference sequence). There are 13 residues in the CDR3. The junction had 0 bases not matched to a gene; V was cut back by 2 bases and J by 3 bases. The CDR3 reads CASSYTGDTEAFF. The CDR3 DNA is TGTGCCAGCAGTTACACAGGGGACACTGAAGCTTTCTTT.

As regards this clone: The same CDR3 arises from other DNA sequences in this sample as well. The chain couples TRBV30 to TRBJ2-1; 13 bases fit TRBD2. Losses at the gene ends were 3 bases for V and 8 bases for J; bases not matched to a gene: 4. The CDR3 sequence is 14 residues long. From germline, CDR1 is GTSNPN and CDR2 SVGIG (reference sequence). In nucleotides, the CDR3 is TGTGCCTGGAGCGGACTAGCGGGAGTCGATGAGCAGTTCTTC. This gives the protein CAWSGLAGVDEQFF.

The J gene is TRBJ2-7, the V gene TRBV5-6, with D possibly called TRBD1 or TRBD2 (5 bases each). The CDR3 covers 15 residues. V lost 5 bases and J lost 0, with 15 bases in between. Germline values: CDR1 SGHDT, CDR2 YYEEEE. CDR3: CASSSGTGLSYEQYF. DNA of the CDR3: TGTGCCAGCAGTTCAGGCACAGGACTCTCCTACGAGCAGTACTTC.

V is TRBV5-6 and J is TRBJ1-1, with 7 bases fitting TRBD1. Germline V gives CDR1 SGHDT, CDR2 YYEEEE. The V and J ends lost 6 bases and 4 bases, in that order; junction bases with no gene match: 6. The CDR3 consists of 13 residues. CDR3 residues: CASKMTGITEAFF. The CDR3 nucleotides are TGTGCCAGCAAGATGACAGGGATCACTGAAGCTTTCTTT.

V usage is TRBV6-5 and J usage is TRBJ2-7, with 8 bases matching TRBD2. The CDR3 consists of 15 residues. V lost 2 bases and J lost 2; bases outside the gene matches: 5. In germline, CDR1 is MNHEY, CDR2 SVGAGI. The CDR3 loop is CASSYGTRGTYEQYF. The CDR3 nucleotides read TGTGCCAGCAGTTACGGGACTAGAGGAACCTACGAGCAGTACTTC.

V gene TRBV19 combines with J gene TRBJ2-7, with D possibly being TRBD2 (5 bases). The CDR3 has 14 residues. Deletions cut 3 bases from V and 0 bases from J, with 9 bases between. From germline, CDR1 is LNHDA and CDR2 SQIVND (reference sequence). This CDR3 is CASSMSGISYEQYF. The CDR3, as DNA: TGTGCCAGTAGTATGTCCGGGATCTCCTACGAGCAGTACTTC.

This clone appeared a single time. This chain connects TRBV7-2 to TRBJ1-4, with a tentative D call TRBD1 (6 bases). From germline, CDR1 is SGHTA and CDR2 FQGNSA. V lost 3 bases and J lost 6, with 20 bases in between. The CDR3 extends over 17 amino acids. This CDR3 is CASSFPGHPGVDEKLFF. In DNA form, the CDR3 reads TGTGCCAGCAGCTTCCCGGGACACCCCGGGGTTGATGAAAAACTGTTTTTT.

In the case of this clone: Other nucleotide sequences from this sample produce the same CDR3. V usage is TRBV11-2 and J usage is TRBJ1-2, with D maybe TRBD1 (5 bases). V lost 5 bases and J lost 4, with 11 bases in between. The CDR3 covers 13 residues. Germline loops: CDR1 SGHAT, CDR2 FQNNGV. This CDR3 reads CASSLGGSYGYTF. The CDR3 coding sequence is TGTGCCAGCAGCCTTGGGGGTTCCTATGGCTACACCTTC.